This is a list of T cell receptor beta chains from one sample in a study of T-cell memory formation after mild COVID-19. TCRdb independently ran MiXCR on the 5' RACE reads; one entry per CDR3 protein. Counted here are some 300,000 distinct CDR3 sequences, under 25% occurring once; the ten biggest clones make up under 25%. Sequencing was performed on PBMCs or a T cell subset sorted from them (not recorded which). The receptors originated from a man aged 18-30 years who had mild COVID-19 (a few samples of this study predate the infection). Cell type and time point are not known. The CDR3 runs from the conserved cysteine through the conserved F or W. Fields, in order: D gene, J gene, clone size, V gene, CDR3 length, CDR3 DNA, CDR3 protein. The D gene is left open where the match is weak. Only part of the rows carry a size: once, few, many, or a class if the clone is expanded.

D gene: -
J gene: TRBJ1-1
clone size: -
V gene: TRBV7-6
CDR3 length: 15
CDR3 DNA: TGTGCCAGCAGCTTTAGCGGGGATATGAACACTGAAGCTTTCTTT
CDR3 protein: CASSFSGDMNTEAFF

D gene: -
J gene: TRBJ1-1
clone size: -
V gene: TRBV15
CDR3 length: 13
CDR3 DNA: TGTGCCACCAGCCCGACACCGAACACTGAAGCTTTCTTT
CDR3 protein: CATSPTPNTEAFF

D gene: -
J gene: TRBJ1-2
clone size: few
V gene: TRBV7-2
CDR3 length: 15
CDR3 DNA: TGTGCCAGCAGCTTTAGGGGCAGGGTTGGCTATGGCTACACCTTC
CDR3 protein: CASSFRGRVGYGYTF

D gene: TRBD2
J gene: TRBJ2-1
clone size: few
V gene: TRBV27
CDR3 length: 18
CDR3 DNA: TGTGCCAGCAGTTTATACCCTAGCGGGGGCCCCGGATACAATGAGCAGTTCTTC
CDR3 protein: CASSLYPSGGPGYNEQFF

D gene: -
J gene: TRBJ2-1
clone size: few
V gene: TRBV20-1
CDR3 length: 12
CDR3 DNA: TGCAGTGCTAGAGCAGGGGCAAATGAGCAGTTCTTC
CDR3 protein: CSARAGANEQFF

D gene: -
J gene: TRBJ1-6
clone size: few
V gene: TRBV20-1
CDR3 length: 14
CDR3 DNA: TGCAGTGCTAGGCGCGGTTCCTATAATTCACCCCTCCACTTT
CDR3 protein: CSARRGSYNSPLHF

D gene: -
J gene: TRBJ2-3
clone size: -
V gene: TRBV7-2
CDR3 length: 15
CDR3 DNA: TGTGCCAGCAGCTTCTCGGGCGAGACACAGAGTACGCAGTATTTT
CDR3 protein: CASSFSGETQSTQYF

D gene: -
J gene: TRBJ2-1
clone size: few
V gene: TRBV5-1
CDR3 length: 17
CDR3 DNA: TGCGCCAGCACCCTGGGACTCGGCGACCTAACCTACAATGAGCAGTTCTTC
CDR3 protein: CASTLGLGDLTYNEQFF

D gene: TRBD2
J gene: TRBJ2-3
clone size: few
V gene: TRBV10-3
CDR3 length: 15
CDR3 DNA: TGTGCCACCACCGGACTAGCGGGGGCGAGGGATACGCAGTATTTT
CDR3 protein: CATTGLAGARDTQYF

D gene: -
J gene: TRBJ1-6
clone size: -
V gene: TRBV7-9
CDR3 length: 14
CDR3 DNA: TGTGCCAGCAGCCGAGACGGGGTTTGGTCACCCCTCCACTTT
CDR3 protein: CASSRDGVWSPLHF

D gene: TRBD1
J gene: TRBJ2-1
clone size: -
V gene: TRBV7-9
CDR3 length: 16
CDR3 DNA: TGTGCCAGCAGCCCGATTGGGACAGTCTCCTACAATGAGCAGTTCTTC
CDR3 protein: CASSPIGTVSYNEQFF

D gene: -
J gene: TRBJ2-4
clone size: few
V gene: TRBV11-2
CDR3 length: 13
CDR3 DNA: TGTGCCAGCAGTTTTTGGGGGGGGCGCATTCAGTACTTC
CDR3 protein: CASSFWGGRIQYF

D gene: -
J gene: TRBJ2-7
clone size: few
V gene: TRBV4-3
CDR3 length: 15
CDR3 DNA: TGCGCCAGCAGCCAAGCCCGGGACAGCGGGTACGAGCAGTACTTC
CDR3 protein: CASSQARDSGYEQYF

D gene: -
J gene: TRBJ1-1
clone size: -
V gene: TRBV5-1
CDR3 length: 14
CDR3 DNA: TGCGCCAGCAGCTCGGTCGGGGGAGACACTGAAGCTTTCTTT
CDR3 protein: CASSSVGGDTEAFF

D gene: -
J gene: TRBJ1-5
clone size: few
V gene: TRBV12-3/TRBV12-4
CDR3 length: 14
CDR3 DNA: TGTGCCAGGGTACGGGGGTGGGTTAGTCAGCCCCAGCATTTT
CDR3 protein: CARVRGWVSQPQHF

D gene: -
J gene: TRBJ2-7
clone size: -
V gene: TRBV5-6
CDR3 length: 14
CDR3 DNA: TGTGCCAGCAGCTCCACCGGGACTGCCTACGAGCAGTACTTC
CDR3 protein: CASSSTGTAYEQYF

D gene: TRBD2
J gene: TRBJ2-3
clone size: -
V gene: TRBV7-2
CDR3 length: 12
CDR3 DNA: TGTGCTAGCGGGGGGGCCTTAGACACGCAGTATTTT
CDR3 protein: CASGGALDTQYF

D gene: -
J gene: TRBJ1-1
clone size: -
V gene: TRBV5-1
CDR3 length: 14
CDR3 DNA: TGCGCCAGCAGCCACCCCGGGGTGAACACTGAAGCTTTCTTT
CDR3 protein: CASSHPGVNTEAFF

D gene: -
J gene: TRBJ2-2
clone size: -
V gene: TRBV7-9
CDR3 length: 16
CDR3 DNA: TGTGCCAGCAGCGTTGGGGGAGCATCGAACACCGGGGAGCTGTTTTTT
CDR3 protein: CASSVGGASNTGELFF

D gene: -
J gene: TRBJ2-2
clone size: few
V gene: TRBV29-1
CDR3 length: 11
CDR3 DNA: TGCAGCGTTAAAGAACCCGGGGAGCTGTTTTTT
CDR3 protein: CSVKEPGELFF